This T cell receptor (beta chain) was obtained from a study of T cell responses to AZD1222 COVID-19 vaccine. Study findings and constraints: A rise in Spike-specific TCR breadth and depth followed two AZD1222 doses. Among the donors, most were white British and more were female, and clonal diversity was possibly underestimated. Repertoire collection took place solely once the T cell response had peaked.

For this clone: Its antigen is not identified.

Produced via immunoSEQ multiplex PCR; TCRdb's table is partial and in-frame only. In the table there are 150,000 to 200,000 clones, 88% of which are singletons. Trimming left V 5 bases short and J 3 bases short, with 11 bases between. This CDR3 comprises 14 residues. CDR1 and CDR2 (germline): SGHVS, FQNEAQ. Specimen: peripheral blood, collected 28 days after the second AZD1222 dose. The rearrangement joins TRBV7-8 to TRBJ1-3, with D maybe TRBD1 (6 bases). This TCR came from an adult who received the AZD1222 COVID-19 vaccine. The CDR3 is CASSQQGGGNTIYF. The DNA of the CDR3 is TGTGCCAGCAGCCAACAGGGAGGTGGAAACACCATATATTTT. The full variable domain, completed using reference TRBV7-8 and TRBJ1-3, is GAGVSQSPRYKVAKRGQDVALRCDPISGHVSLFWYQQALGQGPEFLTYFQNEAQLDKSGLPSDRFFAERPEGSVSTLKIQRTQQEDSAVYLCASSQQGGGNTIYFGEGSWLTVV.